A single sample gave rise to the 9 T cell receptor beta chains below, sequenced in a study of shared clonotypes between healthy human individuals. TCRdb keeps only in-frame clones here, not all; method: immunoSEQ multiplex PCR. This sample has roughly 700,000 clones, with 90% found just once. Source material: memory CD8+ T cells from PBMCs. Documented subset: CD45RO+ cells pooled with CCR7-negative TemRA cells. The receptor set was obtained from a man aged 18 to 35 in good health. Some clones in this sample may be carry-over from other donors' samples.

The chain couples TRBV11-2 to TRBJ2-2; no firm D call. The ends were cut back, 4 bases at V and 7 bases at J, with 19 bases in the middle. The CDR3 loop spans 16 amino acids. In germline, CDR1 is SGHAT, CDR2 FQNNGV. CDR3 amino acids: CASSSPRAARVGELFF. CDR3 bases: TGTGCCAGCAGCTCCCCCCGGGCAGCTCGGGTCGGGGAGCTGTTTTTT. Supplemented by reference TRBV11-2 and TRBJ2-2, the full variable domain reads EAGVAQSPRYKIIEKRQSVAFWCNPISGHATLYWYQQILGQGPKLLIQFQNNGVVDDSQLPKDRFSAERLKGVDSTLKIQPAKLEDSAVYLCASSSPRAARVGELFFGEGSRLTVL.

V gene TRBV9 combines with J gene TRBJ2-7; 10 nucleotides agree with TRBD2. The V gene end was trimmed by 2 bases and the J gene end by 5 bases; junction bases not matched to a gene: 4. The germline V gene encodes CDR1 SGDLS and CDR2 YYNGEE. The CDR3 covers 14 residues. The CDR3 DNA follows: TGTGCCAGCAGCGTTAGCGGGAGGATCGACGAGCAGTACTTC. Its translation is CASSVSGRIDEQYF.

The chain is built from TRBV5-6 and TRBJ1-1; D uncertain. CDR1 SGHDT and CDR2 YYEEEE come from the germline V gene. CDR3 length: 12 residues. V was trimmed by 2 bases and J by 5 bases, leaving 7 bases between them. CDR3 amino acids: CASSLKGTEAFF. In DNA form, the CDR3 reads TGTGCCAGCAGCTTAAAAGGGACTGAAGCTTTCTTT.

The J gene is TRBJ2-7, the V gene TRBV5-5; no clear D gene. Between the trimmed V and J ends, which lost 3 bases and 2 bases, there was a span of 15 bases. This CDR3 contains 15 residues. Germline values: CDR1 SGHKS, CDR2 YYEKEE (reference sequence). The DNA for the CDR3 is TGTGCCAGCAGCTCCCGCCCCCCACGTGCCTACGAGCAGTACTTC. It translates to CASSSRPPRAYEQYF.

This clone was observed a few times. The V call is TRBV30, the J call TRBJ1-3; D not resolved. V was trimmed by 7 bases and J by 1 base, leaving 11 bases between them. CDR3 size: 13 residues. CDR1 is GTSNPN, CDR2 SVGIG, per germline (reference sequence). The CDR3 DNA sequence: TGTGCCTACGCCGGGGTATCTGGAAACACCATATATTTT. Amino acid sequence: CAYAGVSGNTIYF.

This clone was observed a handful of times. The gene calls are TRBV4-1 and TRBJ1-5, with no clear D. CDR3 length equals 14 residues. The V gene lost 0 bases and the J gene lost 4 bases, with 7 bases spanning the gap. Germline V lookup: CDR1 MGHRA, CDR2 YSYEKL. CDR3 coding DNA: TGCGCCAGCAGCCAAGAGTACTGGAATCAGCCCCAGCATTTT. The encoded protein is CASSQEYWNQPQHF.

A single count supports this clone. Other DNA sequences in the sample encode the same CDR3. The chain links TRBV9 to TRBJ2-7; 11 nucleotides line up with TRBD2. J gave up 4 bases and V 4 bases, and 7 bases lay outside the gene matches. This CDR3 spans 15 amino acids. Germline lookup yields CDR1 SGDLS and CDR2 YYNGEE. The CDR3 loop reads CASSSTGTSGYEQYF. The CDR3 DNA reads as TGTGCCAGCAGCTCGACGGGGACTAGCGGATACGAGCAGTACTTC.

The chain couples TRBV7-2 to TRBJ1-4; 7 positions match TRBD1. V lost 0 bases and J lost 5; bases outside the gene matches: 3. The CDR3 length is 15 residues. Germline CDR1 reads SGHTA; CDR2 reads FQGNSA. CDR3 in amino acids: CASSLAGDRNEKLFF. The DNA for the CDR3 is TGTGCCAGCAGCTTAGCGGGGGACAGAAATGAAAAACTGTTTTTT.

This chain joins TRBV30 and TRBJ2-7; D gene unclear. CDR1 and CDR2 (germline): GTSNPN, SVGIG (reference sequence). The CDR3 loop spans 12 amino acids. V was pared by 5 bases and J by 1 base, with 9 bases between. CDR3 sequence (DNA): TGTGCCTGGGGGCCACCTTCCTACGAGCAGTACTTC. Its translation: CAWGPPSYEQYF.